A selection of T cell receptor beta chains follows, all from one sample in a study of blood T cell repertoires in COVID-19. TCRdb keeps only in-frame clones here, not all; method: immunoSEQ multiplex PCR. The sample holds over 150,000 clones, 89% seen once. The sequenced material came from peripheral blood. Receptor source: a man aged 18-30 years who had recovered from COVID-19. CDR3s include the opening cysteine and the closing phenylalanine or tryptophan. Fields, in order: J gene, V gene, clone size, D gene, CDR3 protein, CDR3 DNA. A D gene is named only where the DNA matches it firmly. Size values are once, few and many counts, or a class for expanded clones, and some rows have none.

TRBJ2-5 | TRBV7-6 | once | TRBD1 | CASSLGRPGQGAETQYF | TGTGCCAGCAGCTTAGGACGACCGGGACAGGGGGCCGAGACCCAGTACTTC
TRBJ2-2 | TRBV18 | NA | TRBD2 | CASSLVSGANTGELFF | TGTGCCAGCTCACTAGTAAGCGGGGCGAACACCGGGGAGCTGTTTTTT
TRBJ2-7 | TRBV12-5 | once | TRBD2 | CASGPGLASEQYF | TGTGCTAGTGGCCCCGGACTAGCATCAGAGCAGTACTTC
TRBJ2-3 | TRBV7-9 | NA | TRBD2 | CASSSTRTSGGTDTQYF | TGTGCCAGCAGCTCGACCCGGACTAGCGGGGGAACAGATACGCAGTATTTT
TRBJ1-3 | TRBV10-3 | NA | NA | CAISLSSGNTIYF | TGTGCCATCAGTCTTAGCTCTGGAAACACCATATATTTT
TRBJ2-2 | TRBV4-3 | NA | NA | CASSREGSTGELFF | TGCGCCAGCAGCCGCGAGGGAAGCACCGGGGAGCTGTTTTTT
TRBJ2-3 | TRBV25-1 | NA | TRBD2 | CASSKRLAGVDTQYF | TGTGCCAGCAGTAAGAGGCTAGCGGGAGTGGATACGCAGTATTTT
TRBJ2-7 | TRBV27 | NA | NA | CASSPTGFTYEQYF | TGTGCCAGCAGTCCCACGGGGTTTACCTACGAGCAGTACTTC
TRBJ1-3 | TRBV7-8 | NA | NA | CASRPESSGNTIYF | TGTGCCAGCAGACCCGAGAGCTCTGGAAACACCATATATTTT
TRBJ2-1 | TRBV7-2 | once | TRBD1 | CASSPTGQANNEQFF | TGTGCCAGCAGCCCTACCGGACAGGCGAACAATGAGCAGTTCTTC
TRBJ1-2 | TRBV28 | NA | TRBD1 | CASSLGQGAVRGYTF | TGTGCCAGCAGTTTAGGTCAGGGGGCAGTGAGGGGCTACACCTTC
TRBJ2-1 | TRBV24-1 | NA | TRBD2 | CATSDSLAGLEQFF | TGTGCCACCAGTGATTCCCTAGCGGGACTTGAGCAGTTCTTC
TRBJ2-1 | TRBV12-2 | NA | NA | CASRTHRDRARNEQFF | TGTGCAAGTCGCACGCACCGGGACAGGGCAAGAAATGAGCAGTTCTTC
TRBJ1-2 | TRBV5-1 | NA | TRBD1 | CASSMTGRNYGYTF | TGCGCCAGCAGCATGACAGGGCGTAACTATGGCTACACCTTC
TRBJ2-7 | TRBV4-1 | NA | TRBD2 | CASSQVGPGLATRAGDEQYF | TGCGCCAGCAGCCAAGTGGGACCGGGACTAGCGACCCGCGCCGGAGACGAGCAGTACTTC
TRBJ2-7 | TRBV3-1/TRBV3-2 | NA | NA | CASSQEGSGTYEQYF | TGTGCCAGCAGCCAAGAGGGGTCAGGGACCTACGAGCAGTACTTC
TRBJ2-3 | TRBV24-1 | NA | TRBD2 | CATSEGRTSDADTQYF | TGTGCCACCAGTGAGGGCCGGACTAGCGATGCAGATACGCAGTATTTT
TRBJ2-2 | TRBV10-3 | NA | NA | CAISEGSQANTGELFF | TGTGCCATCAGTGAAGGGTCACAGGCCAACACCGGGGAGCTGTTTTTT
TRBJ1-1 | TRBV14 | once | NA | CASSQGQKNTEAFF | TGTGCCAGCAGCCAAGGGCAAAAAAACACTGAAGCTTTCTTT
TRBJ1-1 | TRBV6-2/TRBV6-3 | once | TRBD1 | CASSYVGTGGYAFF | TGTGCCAGCAGTTACGTAGGGACAGGGGGCTACGCTTTCTTT
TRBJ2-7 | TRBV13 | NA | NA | CASRKTGTTPNEQYF | TGTGCCAGCAGAAAAACCGGGACAACCCCTAACGAGCAGTACTTC
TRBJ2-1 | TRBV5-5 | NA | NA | CASSLAYYNEQFF | TGTGCCAGCAGCTTGGCCTACTACAATGAGCAGTTCTTC
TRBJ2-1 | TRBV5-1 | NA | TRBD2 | CASSPSGGGSYNEQFF | TGCGCCAGCAGCCCCTCGGGGGGAGGTTCCTACAATGAGCAGTTCTTC
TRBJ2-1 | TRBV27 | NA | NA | CASSLKGMAGSRIFDEQFF | TGTGCCAGCAGTTTAAAGGGTATGGCGGGGAGTCGGATTTTCGATGAGCAGTTCTTC
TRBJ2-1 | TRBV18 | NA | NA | CASSPPGLGLDNEQFF | TGTGCCAGCTCACCACCGGGGCTAGGGCTCGACAATGAGCAGTTCTTC
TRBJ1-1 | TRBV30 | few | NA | CAHKDPGVLRAFF | TGTGCCCATAAGGACCCGGGGGTATTGAGAGCTTTCTTT
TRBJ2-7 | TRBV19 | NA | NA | CASSPYQWYEQYF | TGTGCCAGTAGTCCTTACCAGTGGTACGAGCAGTACTTC
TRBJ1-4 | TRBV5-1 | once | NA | CASSGDGGRGEKLFF | TGCGCCAGCAGCGGGGACGGGGGGAGAGGTGAAAAACTGTTTTTT
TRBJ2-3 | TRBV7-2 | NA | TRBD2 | CASSYGTSLTDTQYF | TGTGCCAGCAGCTATGGGACTAGCCTCACAGATACGCAGTATTTT
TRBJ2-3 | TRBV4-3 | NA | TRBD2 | CASSQDVTSGSSSTDTQYF | TGCGCCAGCAGCCAAGACGTGACTAGCGGGAGCTCTAGCACAGATACGCAGTATTTT
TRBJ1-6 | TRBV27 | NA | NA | CASSLAGSSSYNSPLHF | TGTGCCAGCAGTTTAGCAGGGTCGAGCTCCTATAATTCACCCCTCCACTTT
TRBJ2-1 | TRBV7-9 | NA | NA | CASSLGAGVGSYNEQFF | TGTGCCAGCAGCTTAGGGGCAGGGGTAGGTTCCTACAATGAGCAGTTCTTC
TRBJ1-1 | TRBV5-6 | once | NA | CASSSPQGSTEAFF | TGTGCCAGCAGCTCTCCCCAGGGGAGCACTGAAGCTTTCTTT
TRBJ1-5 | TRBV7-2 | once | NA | CASSLTQGSQPQHF | TGTGCCAGCAGCTTAACGCAGGGGAGTCAGCCCCAGCATTTT
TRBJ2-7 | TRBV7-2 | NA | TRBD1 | CASSLAGTGVGEQYF | TGTGCCAGCAGCTTAGCGGGGACAGGGGTGGGCGAGCAGTACTTC
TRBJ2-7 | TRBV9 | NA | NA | CASSPRQNSYEQYF | TGTGCCAGCAGCCCCAGACAGAACTCCTACGAGCAGTACTTC
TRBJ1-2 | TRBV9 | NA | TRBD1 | CASSVGRTGNGYTF | TGTGCCAGCAGCGTAGGACGGACAGGGAACGGCTACACCTTC
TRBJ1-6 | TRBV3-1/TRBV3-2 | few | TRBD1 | CASSQYRGSPLHF | TGTGCCAGCAGCCAATACAGGGGTTCACCCCTCCACTTT
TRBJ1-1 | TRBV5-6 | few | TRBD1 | CASSFTGTGVNTEAFF | TGTGCCAGCAGCTTTACCGGGACAGGGGTAAACACTGAAGCTTTCTTT
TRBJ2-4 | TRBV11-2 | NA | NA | CASSTRLGNFGEPKNIQYF | TGTGCCAGCAGCACTAGACTAGGTAACTTTGGGGAACCCAAAAACATTCAGTACTTC
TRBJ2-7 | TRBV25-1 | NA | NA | CASSEYLETREQYF | TGTGCCAGCAGTGAATATCTGGAAACGAGGGAGCAGTACTTC
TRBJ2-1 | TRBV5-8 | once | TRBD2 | CASSSYVTSGNNEQFF | TGTGCCAGCAGCTCGTATGTGACTAGCGGGAACAATGAGCAGTTCTTC
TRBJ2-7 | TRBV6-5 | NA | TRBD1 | CASRSTGGSEQYF | TGTGCCAGCAGATCCACAGGGGGGTCTGAGCAGTACTTC
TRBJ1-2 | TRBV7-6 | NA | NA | CASSLSPAGSSGYTF | TGTGCCAGCAGCTTATCCCCAGCAGGGTCCAGCGGCTACACCTTC